One sample yielded the 25 T cell receptor beta chains listed below, sequenced in a study of T cell responses to AZD1222 COVID-19 vaccine. Assay: immunoSEQ multiplex PCR; the TCRdb copy retains only in-frame clones and omits some. This sample carries more than 95,000 clones, roughly 91% of them seen once, and the ten largest clones take around 7%. Sample: peripheral blood, taken on day 0 of AZD1222 vaccination. The receptors shown here come from an adult in good health.

The chain has TRBV12-3 or TRBV12-4 and TRBJ2-1; D is unclear. CDR3 length equals 13 residues. Trimming pared 1 base from V and 8 bases from J, leaving 9 bases between. The CDR3 loop reads CASSLGRRDEQFF. CDR3 DNA sequence: TGTGCCAGCAGTTTAGGGCGGAGAGATGAGCAGTTCTTC.

The rearrangement links TRBV28 to TRBJ2-3, with D unresolved. The germline V gene encodes CDR1 MDHEN and CDR2 SYDVKM. V lost 3 bases, J lost 4 bases, and 8 bases lay in between. The CDR3 is made up of 13 amino acids. As DNA, the CDR3 is TGTGCCAGCAGTTTCGACAAGCCAGATACGCAGTATTTT. Translated, it gives CASSFDKPDTQYF.

This clone appeared a single time. The V gene is TRBV5-1, the J gene TRBJ2-5; 9 positions agree with TRBD1. V lost 0 bases, J lost 5 bases, and 8 bases stayed unmatched. The CDR3 has 16 residues. Germline assignment: CDR1 SGHRS and CDR2 YFSETQ. The CDR3 here is CASSLGSQGATETQYF. The DNA for the CDR3 is TGCGCCAGCAGCTTGGGGTCACAGGGGGCCACGGAGACCCAGTACTTC.

The chain employs TRBV7-2 and TRBJ1-5; D not resolved. Germline V gives CDR1 SGHTA, CDR2 FQGNSA. This CDR3 has 16 residues. With 1 base removed from V and 2 bases from J, the gap between germline ends came to 12 bases. The CDR3 sequence is CASSLDGSNRNQPQHF. As DNA, the CDR3 is TGTGCCAGCAGCTTAGACGGCTCAAATCGCAATCAGCCCCAGCATTTT.

This clone was picked up one time. The CDR3 region has the DNA TGTGCCAGCAGTTTACAGTGGGGGACAGGGGGGAGAGATACGCAGTATTTT. Translating it yields CASSLQWGTGGRDTQYF. The chain is built from TRBV28 and TRBJ2-3; TRBD1 matches 11 bases. With 2 bases clipped from V and 5 bases from J, the junction kept 9 bases outside the gene matches. The CDR3 extends over 17 amino acids. CDR1 and CDR2 from the germline V gene are MDHEN and SYDVKM.

The V gene is TRBV18, the J gene TRBJ2-1; 7 nucleotides agree with TRBD1. J gave up 4 bases and V 3 bases, and 3 bases lay outside the gene matches. The CDR3 is 14 residues long. Germline assignment: CDR1 KGHSH and CDR2 LQKENI. The CDR3 coding sequence is TGTGCCAGCTCACCGGGACAGAATTACAATGAGCAGTTCTTC. As protein: CASSPGQNYNEQFF.

This chain links TRBV4-2 with TRBJ1-6, with D uncertain. Germline assignment: CDR1 LGHNA and CDR2 YNFKEQ. The ends were cut back, 1 base at V and 10 bases at J, with 14 bases in the middle. CDR3 length: 15 residues. CDR3 in amino acids: CASSQGLQTSSPLHF. The CDR3 bases are TGTGCCAGCAGCCAAGGGCTCCAAACGTCGTCACCCCTCCACTTT.

The V gene is TRBV24-1, the J gene TRBJ2-5, with D perhaps TRBD1 (6 bases). The CDR3 is 14 amino acids. CDR1 is KGHDR and CDR2 is SFDVKD in the germline V gene. V lost 2 bases to trimming and J lost 2 bases, with 8 bases between them. The CDR3 DNA is TGTGCCACCAGTGATTGGACAGAGCAAGAGACCCAGTACTTC. Its protein is CATSDWTEQETQYF.

The CDR3 DNA follows: TGTGCCAACTCTAGGGGGAATGGCTATGGCTACACCTTC. This sequence encodes CANSRGNGYGYTF. This chain links TRBV28 with TRBJ1-2; a possible D gene is TRBD1 (6 bases). V lost 10 bases, J lost 4 bases, and 16 bases lay in between. Germline V gives CDR1 MDHEN, CDR2 SYDVKM. The CDR3 spans 13 residues.

This chain links TRBV30 with TRBJ2-5; D not certain. V lost 0 bases and J 4 bases, leaving 6 bases between the germline ends. This CDR3 region has 12 residues. Looked up from germline, CDR1 is GTSNPN and CDR2 is SVGIG (reference sequence). CDR3 sequence reads: CAWSVNIETQYF. In nucleotides, the CDR3 is TGTGCCTGGAGTGTAAATATAGAGACCCAGTACTTC.

The CDR3 reads CASSVGYGYTF. CDR3 DNA: TGTGCCAGCAGCGTGGGTTATGGCTACACCTTC. The chain carries TRBV9 and TRBJ1-2; D remains ambiguous. The germline gives CDR1 SGDLS, CDR2 YYNGEE. The CDR3 is 11 residues long. V was pared by 2 bases and J by 5 bases, with 4 bases between.

J is TRBJ1-2 and V is TRBV4-1; the D gene is possibly TRBD1 (6 bases). This CDR3 comprises 13 residues. The V gene's germline CDR1 is MGHRA and CDR2 YSYEKL. Trimming pared 1 base from V and 8 bases from J, leaving 11 bases between. The CDR3, as DNA: TGCGCCAGCAGCCAAGTAGGGACACCAGGCTACACCTTC. It specifies CASSQVGTPGYTF.

This clone has just a few counts. This sample includes further DNA sequences coding for the same CDR3. This chain connects TRBV7-9 to TRBJ2-5; 10 positions match TRBD1. CDR3 length: 14 amino acids. J gave up 5 bases and V 5 bases, and 5 bases lay outside the gene matches. CDR1 is SEHNR, CDR2 FQNEAQ, per germline (reference sequence). CDR3 nucleotide sequence: TGTGCCAGCAGCCCCAGGGACAGGGGTGAGACCCAGTACTTC. Translated, it gives CASSPRDRGETQYF. The variable domain in full, completed from reference TRBV7-9 and TRBJ2-5, reads DTGVSQNPRHKITKRGQNVTFRCDPISEHNRLYWYRQTLGQGPEFLTYFQNEAQLEKSRLLSDRFSAERPKGSFSTLEIQRTEQGDSAMYLCASSPRDRGETQYFGPGTRLLVL.

Points on this clone: One end of the junction fails to match germline, which may point to a read error. The chain is built from TRBV19 and TRBJ1-5; the D gene is possibly TRBD1 (5 bases). Germline CDR1 reads LNHDA; CDR2 reads SQIVND (reference sequence). The CDR3 spans 14 residues. This CDR3 is CASSLGPGDLPGYF. CDR3 DNA: TGTGCCAGTAGCTTGGGCCCAGGTGACCTCCCAGGGTATTTT.

This clone occurred once. This chain joins TRBV6-1 and TRBJ1-2; D is possibly TRBD1 (5 bases). The V gene lost 0 bases and the J gene lost 5 bases, with 10 bases spanning the gap. The germline gives CDR1 MNHNS, CDR2 SASEGT. CDR3 length equals 14 residues. CDR3 nucleotides: TGTGCCAGCAGTGAAGCGCTTTCAGGGTATGGCTACACCTTC. Its translation: CASSEALSGYGYTF.

The chain links TRBV6-5 to TRBJ1-3; perhaps TRBD1 as D (6 bases). V shed 0 bases and J shed 3 bases, with 12 bases lying between them. Germline CDR1 and CDR2: MNHEY and SVGAGI. The CDR3 has 16 residues. CDR3 loop: CASSYSGRGGGNTIYF. In DNA form, the CDR3 reads TGTGCCAGCAGTTACTCGGGAAGGGGGGGTGGAAACACCATATATTTT.

The DNA for the CDR3 is TGTGCCAGCAGTGTTGGTCAGAGCAATCAGCCCCAGCATTTT. The encoded protein is CASSVGQSNQPQHF. V usage is TRBV2 and J usage is TRBJ1-5; the D is unclear. From germline, CDR1 is SNHLY and CDR2 FYNNEI. The length of the CDR3 is 14 residues. Trimming left V 4 bases short and J 1 base short, with 8 bases between.

This chain links TRBV28 with TRBJ1-2; 9 nucleotides match TRBD1. Germline CDR1 reads MDHEN; CDR2 reads SYDVKM. V was pared by 5 bases and J by 10 bases, with 17 bases of the junction left unmatched. This CDR3 has 16 amino acids. The CDR3 DNA is TGTGCCAGCAGTCCCCGGACAGGGGTGGCCTCGGGTTTCTACACCTTC. This sequence encodes CASSPRTGVASGFYTF.

The V call is TRBV9, the J call TRBJ1-3, with D possibly matching TRBD1 (6 bases). CDR3 length equals 17 residues. Trimming removed 2 bases from V and 0 bases from J, with 15 bases in between. Per germline, CDR1 SGDLS and CDR2 YYNGEE. CDR3 nucleotides: TGTGCCAGCAGCGTTTCGACAGGATTAAGCTCTGGAAACACCATATATTTT. Protein: CASSVSTGLSSGNTIYF.

V gene TRBV28 combines with J gene TRBJ1-1; D is possibly TRBD1 (5 bases). The CDR3 extends over 14 amino acids. CDR1 MDHEN and CDR2 SYDVKM come from the germline V gene. V lost 3 bases to trimming and J lost 5 bases, with 13 bases between them. The CDR3 loop reads CASSLIERGTEAFF. The CDR3 DNA sequence: TGTGCCAGCAGTTTGATCGAGCGGGGGACTGAAGCTTTCTTT.

This chain uses TRBV28 with TRBJ1-5; TRBD1 matches at 9 bases. Germline CDR1 is MDHEN and CDR2 is SYDVKM. There are 16 residues in the CDR3. V lost 4 bases and J lost 7; bases outside the gene matches: 11. CDR3 protein: CASSSPGQGLGQPQHF. The CDR3, as DNA: TGTGCCAGCAGTTCCCCGGGACAGGGTTTAGGCCAGCCCCAGCATTTT.

In DNA, the CDR3 is TGTGCCAGCAACAGGAACACCGGGGAGCTGTTTTTT. The encoded protein is CASNRNTGELFF. The chain combines TRBV6-5 with TRBJ2-2; D is unresolved. Trimming stripped 7 bases from V and 1 base from J, with 4 bases between. Per the germline V gene, CDR1 is MNHEY and CDR2 is SVGAGI. The CDR3 is made up of 12 amino acids.

The chain links TRBV7-3 to TRBJ1-1; D is perhaps TRBD1 (5 bases). The CDR3 covers 14 residues. Germline V lookup: CDR1 SGHTA, CDR2 FQGTGA. With 5 bases removed from V and 3 bases from J, the gap between germline ends came to 13 bases. CDR3 protein: CASSMGLRDTEAFF. CDR3 DNA: TGTGCCAGCAGCATGGGACTAAGGGACACTGAAGCTTTCTTT.

The rearrangement uses TRBV6-2 or TRBV6-3 and TRBJ2-7; D may be TRBD1 or TRBD2 (5 bases each). The germline V gene encodes CDR1 MNHEY and CDR2 SVGEGT. This CDR3 spans 12 amino acids. V lost 4 bases, J lost 6 bases, and 10 bases lay in between. For the CDR3, the DNA is TGTGCCAGCAGTTCGGTGGGGGTCGAGCAGTACTTC. Its translation is CASSSVGVEQYF.

The chain links TRBV28 to TRBJ2-3; tentative D call: TRBD1 (5 bases). This CDR3 comprises 15 residues. V was trimmed by 2 bases and J by 1 base, leaving 10 bases between them. The germline CDR1 and CDR2 sequences are MDHEN and SYDVKM. CDR3 in amino acids: CASSLRGAGTDTQYF. The CDR3 DNA reads TGTGCCAGCAGTTTAAGGGGCGCGGGCACAGATACGCAGTATTTT. Combining the CDR3 with reference TRBV28 and TRBJ2-3 gives the whole variable domain DVKVTQSSRYLVKRTGEKVFLECVQDMDHENMFWYRQDPGLGLRLIYFSYDVKMKEKGDIPEGYSVSREKKERFSLILESASTNQTSMYLCASSLRGAGTDTQYFGPGTRLTVL.